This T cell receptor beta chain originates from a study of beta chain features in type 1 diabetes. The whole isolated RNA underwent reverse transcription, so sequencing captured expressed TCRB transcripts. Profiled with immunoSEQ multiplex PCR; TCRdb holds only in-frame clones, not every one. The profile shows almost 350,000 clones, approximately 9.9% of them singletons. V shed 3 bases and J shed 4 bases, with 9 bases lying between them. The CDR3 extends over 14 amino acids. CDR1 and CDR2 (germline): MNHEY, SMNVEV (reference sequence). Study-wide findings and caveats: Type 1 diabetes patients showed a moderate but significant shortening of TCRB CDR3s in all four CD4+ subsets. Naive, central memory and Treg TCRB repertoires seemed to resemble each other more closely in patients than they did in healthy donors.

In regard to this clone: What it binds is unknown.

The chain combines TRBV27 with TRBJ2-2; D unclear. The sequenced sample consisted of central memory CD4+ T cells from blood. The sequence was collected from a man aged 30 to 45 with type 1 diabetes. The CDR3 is CASSFGPITGELFF. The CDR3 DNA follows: TGTGCCAGCAGTTTTGGCCCCATCACCGGGGAGCTGTTTTTT.